This TCR beta chain is from a study of T-cell reconstitution after alpha-beta-depleted transplantation in children. Findings of the study overall: Fresh T-cell production supplied most of the T-cell counts and diversity seen one year after transplant. Day-60 TCRbeta diversity that was high in some patients was derived from surviving recipient T cells and thymic progenitors. As was reported, about two months after transplant, alpha-beta T cells came from several hundred expanded graft clones.

V was clipped by 8 bases and J by 0 bases; unmatched bases: 5. The CDR3 extends over 16 amino acids. CDR1 and CDR2 (germline): ENHRY, SYGVKD. Unique molecular identifiers were incorporated during preparation of the TCRbeta library. TCRdb re-analysed the PCR reads in MiXCR, keeping a single row per CDR3 protein. Of 450,000 to 700,000 distinct CDR3 sequences listed, roughly 30% are singletons. This clonotype was counted a few times. Its specificity is unknown. The sample in question was PBMCs, obtained before TCRalphabeta/CD19-depleted stem cell transplant. The chain is built from TRBV10-3 and TRBJ2-2, with 11 positions matching TRBD2. The clonotype comes from a boy younger than two with Wiskott-Aldrich syndrome, due to receive a stem cell transplant. Written as DNA, the CDR3 is TGTGCCATCTCAGTGACTAGCGGGGCGAACACCGGGGAGCTGTTTTTT. Protein sequence: CAISVTSGANTGELFF.